The text below deals with one TCR beta chain. Its antigen remains unidentified. From the 5' RACE reads, TCRdb lists one entry per CDR3 protein and no DNA. Its table records about 170,000 distinct CDR3 sequences. The sample belongs to a study of T cells expressing NK-cell markers. Findings and limits, study-wide: Among several donors, these clonotypes also ranked first in the CD3+CD56-NKG2C+ fraction.

From germline, CDR1 is SNHLY and CDR2 FYNNEI. This CDR3 is 14 amino acids long. The chain links TRBV2 to TRBJ2-7; no DNA is available, so the TRBD1 call from TCRdb remains unchecked. The TCR comes from a man between 18 and 69 years old in good health. The sample consisted of blood T cells: a sorted CD56 or NKG2C T cell subset, CD4+ or CD8+ T cells, or bulk PBMC T cells (not recorded which). The CDR3 reads CASSTRQGYYEQYF.